This T cell receptor (beta chain) was sequenced in a study of blood T cell repertoires in COVID-19 (dated by TCRdb to 2018 to 2020). Broadly, across the study: Samples covering the acute and convalescent phases of COVID-19 were provided by collaborators in the United States, Italy and Spain. The material from the prospective study consisted of cDNA or gDNA derived from T cells, B-cell-depleted T cells, or PBMCs. Subjects who had been exposed to COVID-19, were actively infected with it, or had recovered from it provided the deeply sampled blood TCRbeta repertoires that made up the dataset. The repertoires were released in a freely available public database intended as a resource for research on the immune response to SARS-CoV-2. Samples came from the ongoing ImmuneRACE study (first 160 participants) plus 1,254 subjects from 6 global collaborators. Nearly every sample came with metadata listing a de-identified subject ID, COVID-19 status, age in years and sex. Where available, HLA class I and class II types were taken from metadata supplied by the sample provider and were not determined by assay-based typing.

One collaborating source in Seattle enrolled patients while the patients were actively infected and followed the patients over time throughout the course of disease. Each collaborating institution followed its own protocols to collect whole blood in K2EDTA tubes. For TCRbeta analysis, collaborator samples were shipped as frozen whole blood, as isolated PBMCs, or as DNA extracted from either sample type. TCRbeta CDR3 regions were amplified from genomic DNA using the immunoSEQ Assay, a bias-controlled multiplex PCR. Concerning the study's data processing: Nucleated cell counts per sample were estimated from amplification of reference gene primers within the assay. Sequence reads were collapsed and filtered to measure the absolute abundance of every unique TCRbeta CDR3 rearrangement. Productive Simpson clonality was computed per sample as the square root of Simpson's diversity index over productive rearrangements. What TCRdb holds here is the immuneACCESS table cut down to in-frame rearrangements. Part of the clones is not present; checked against another copy, under half of the missing clones reflect an unresolved V gene, and the others are unexplained. That table furnishes V, J and clone size, whereas the DNA furnished D and trimming. The sample table lists about 360,000 clones, roughly 90% of them with a count of one. The ten top clones hold 7.1% of the sample.

On this clone itself: Its specific antigen is unknown. No qualities accompany the bases; no much larger clone lies one base away.

Beyond this particular receptor, the publication reports: The quantity of clinical and demographic metadata differed by source and by participant and was supplied without curation.

The sample consisted of peripheral blood. The source of this sequence is a woman aged 55-69 years with COVID-19, enrolled during active disease.

The CDR3 reads CASSADKNYGYTF. The DNA is as follows: TGTGCCAGCAGTGCTGACAAGAACTATGGCTACACCTTC. The chain couples TRBV2 to TRBJ1-2, with the D gene not confidently named. CDR1 and CDR2 are read off the germline V gene as SNHLY and FYNNEI. V lost 4 bases and J lost 2 bases; the stretch between them is 8 bases long. Measured from the cysteine to the phenylalanine, the CDR3 is 13 residues long. The only DNA kept is the CDR3, 39 bases in frame from the first base.